A selection of T cell receptor beta chains follows, all from one sample in a study of shared clonotypes between healthy human individuals. The assay was immunoSEQ multiplex PCR, and TCRdb's table has in-frame clones only and misses some. Here the sample spans around 1.6 million clones, about 98% being singletons. Sequencing was done on a sample of naive CD4+ T cells sorted from blood. The receptor source for this set is a man aged 30 to 45 in good health. The conserved cysteine and the conserved F or W are not part of the CDR3 here. Fields, in order: clone size, J gene, V gene, CDR3 protein. Where a row states a size, it is once, few, many or the class of an expanded clone; other rows omit it.

abundance: .; j_gene: TRBJ1-2; v_gene: TRBV5-4; CDR3aa: ASSSKVYGYT
abundance: .; j_gene: TRBJ2-6; v_gene: TRBV4-1; CDR3aa: ASSHLRGLPTVHSGANVLT
abundance: .; j_gene: TRBJ1-5; v_gene: TRBV5-1; CDR3aa: ASSLEDPSNQPQH
abundance: .; j_gene: TRBJ2-7; v_gene: TRBV27; CDR3aa: ASSPSQHSTYEQY
abundance: .; j_gene: TRBJ1-2; v_gene: TRBV9; CDR3aa: ASSVGRADGYT
abundance: .; j_gene: TRBJ2-7; v_gene: TRBV6-5; CDR3aa: ASSPGTAYNEQY
abundance: .; j_gene: TRBJ2-7; v_gene: TRBV5-1; CDR3aa: ASTPIPGADYEQY
abundance: once; j_gene: TRBJ2-2; v_gene: TRBV29-1; CDR3aa: SVEVGVSGELF
abundance: .; j_gene: TRBJ1-1; v_gene: TRBV6-5; CDR3aa: ASSQTGLAF
abundance: .; j_gene: TRBJ2-2; v_gene: TRBV9; CDR3aa: ASSEGAGLAGYTGELF
abundance: .; j_gene: TRBJ2-7; v_gene: TRBV7-2; CDR3aa: ASSASGTSGGPGY
abundance: .; j_gene: TRBJ1-1; v_gene: TRBV28; CDR3aa: ASRNLHTEAF
abundance: .; j_gene: TRBJ2-7; v_gene: TRBV21-1; CDR3aa: ASSKHRGGSYEQY
abundance: once; j_gene: TRBJ2-5; v_gene: TRBV11-2; CDR3aa: ASGPGLAGVRAETQY
abundance: .; j_gene: TRBJ1-5; v_gene: TRBV5-6; CDR3aa: ASSLRDRGPNQPQH
abundance: .; j_gene: TRBJ1-5; v_gene: TRBV7-2; CDR3aa: ASSRDRLDVLPH
abundance: .; j_gene: TRBJ2-7; v_gene: TRBV5-1; CDR3aa: ASSSGTSFFYEQY
abundance: .; j_gene: TRBJ2-7; v_gene: TRBV25-1; CDR3aa: ASLGDSQFSYEQY
abundance: .; j_gene: TRBJ2-5; v_gene: TRBV2; CDR3aa: ASRGSLETQY
abundance: .; j_gene: TRBJ1-1; v_gene: TRBV18; CDR3aa: ASSPPQGGWAEAF
abundance: .; j_gene: TRBJ1-4; v_gene: TRBV19; CDR3aa: ASTLTGRGKLF
abundance: .; j_gene: TRBJ1-2; v_gene: TRBV5-1; CDR3aa: ASSLSPGQPNYGYT
abundance: .; j_gene: TRBJ1-2; v_gene: TRBV28; CDR3aa: ASSPSQRYSYGYT